A selection of T cell receptor beta chains follows, all from one sample in a study of shared clonotypes between healthy human individuals. Sequencing was performed with immunoSEQ multiplex PCR; in TCRdb, only in-frame clones are kept and a portion is missing. The sample has about half a million clones, 70% to 80% seen once. The sequencing sample was made of PBMCs. The source is a middle-aged woman in good health. Some clones in this sample may be carry-over from other donors' samples. Both conserved end residues are part of each CDR3. A D gene is named only where the DNA matches it firmly. A clone size is listed for some rows: how often the clone was seen (once, few, many), or a class if it is expanded.

j_gene: TRBJ1-1; abundance: -; d_gene: -; v_gene: TRBV19; CDR3aa: CASLPGPNTEAFF; CDR3nt: TGTGCCAGTCTACCCGGGCCGAACACTGAAGCTTTCTTT
j_gene: TRBJ2-7; abundance: -; d_gene: -; v_gene: TRBV5-1; CDR3aa: CASSRDTYYEQYF; CDR3nt: TGCGCCAGCAGCCGGGACACCTACTACGAGCAGTACTTC
j_gene: TRBJ2-1; abundance: -; d_gene: TRBD2; v_gene: TRBV7-3; CDR3aa: CASSIGTSTNNEQFF; CDR3nt: TGTGCCAGCAGCATTGGGACTAGCACTAACAATGAGCAGTTCTTC
j_gene: TRBJ1-1; abundance: -; d_gene: -; v_gene: TRBV27; CDR3aa: CASSFLQNTEAFF; CDR3nt: TGTGCCAGCAGTTTCCTCCAGAACACTGAAGCTTTCTTT
j_gene: TRBJ1-1; abundance: once; d_gene: -; v_gene: TRBV19; CDR3aa: CASRSDSGSTEAFF; CDR3nt: TGTGCCAGTAGATCCGATTCGGGGAGCACTGAAGCTTTCTTT
j_gene: TRBJ2-3; abundance: -; d_gene: TRBD2; v_gene: TRBV9; CDR3aa: CASSPGTSLFTDTQYF; CDR3nt: TGTGCCAGCAGCCCCGGGACTAGCCTGTTCACAGATACGCAGTATTTT
j_gene: TRBJ2-7; abundance: -; d_gene: TRBD1; v_gene: TRBV5-1; CDR3aa: CASSPMGTGFYEQYF; CDR3nt: TGCGCCAGCAGCCCAATGGGGACAGGGTTCTACGAGCAGTACTTC
j_gene: TRBJ2-5; abundance: -; d_gene: -; v_gene: TRBV5-8; CDR3aa: CASSLVGTSGETQYF; CDR3nt: TGTGCCAGCAGCTTGGTGGGGACCTCAGGGGAGACCCAGTACTTC
j_gene: TRBJ2-5; abundance: -; d_gene: TRBD1; v_gene: TRBV30; CDR3aa: CACDRGQETQYF; CDR3nt: TGTGCCTGTGACAGGGGCCAAGAGACCCAGTACTTC
j_gene: TRBJ2-5; abundance: few; d_gene: -; v_gene: TRBV18; CDR3aa: CASSPPDRFQETQYF; CDR3nt: TGTGCCAGCTCACCACCGGACAGATTCCAAGAGACCCAGTACTTC
j_gene: TRBJ1-2; abundance: -; d_gene: TRBD1; v_gene: TRBV27; CDR3aa: CASSPSRDRGLMSGYTF; CDR3nt: TGTGCCAGCAGTCCCAGCCGGGACAGGGGGTTGATGAGTGGCTACACCTTC
j_gene: TRBJ1-4; abundance: -; d_gene: -; v_gene: TRBV5-1; CDR3aa: CASASGIGEKLFF; CDR3nt: TGCGCCAGCGCAAGTGGGATAGGTGAAAAACTGTTTTTT
j_gene: TRBJ1-2; abundance: -; d_gene: -; v_gene: TRBV25-1; CDR3aa: CASSEVYGYTF; CDR3nt: TGTGCCAGCAGTGAGGTTTATGGCTACACCTTC
j_gene: TRBJ2-7; abundance: few; d_gene: TRBD2; v_gene: TRBV19; CDR3aa: CATASGSYEQYF; CDR3nt: TGTGCCACCGCTAGCGGGAGCTACGAGCAGTACTTC
j_gene: TRBJ2-1; abundance: once; d_gene: TRBD1; v_gene: TRBV2; CDR3aa: CASNRDRGRYNEQFF; CDR3nt: TGTGCCAGCAACCGTGACAGGGGGAGATACAATGAGCAGTTCTTC
j_gene: TRBJ2-1; abundance: -; d_gene: TRBD2; v_gene: TRBV30; CDR3aa: CAWARGLYNEQFF; CDR3nt: TGTGCCTGGGCGCGGGGACTATACAATGAGCAGTTCTTC
j_gene: TRBJ1-5; abundance: -; d_gene: -; v_gene: TRBV28; CDR3aa: CASSLKGVRGLHQPQHF; CDR3nt: TGTGCCAGCAGTTTAAAAGGCGTCAGGGGTTTGCATCAGCCCCAGCATTTT
j_gene: TRBJ2-7; abundance: -; d_gene: -; v_gene: TRBV9; CDR3aa: CASSVGGPASYEQYF; CDR3nt: TGTGCCAGCAGCGTAGGCGGACCCGCCTCCTACGAGCAGTACTTC
j_gene: TRBJ2-7; abundance: once; d_gene: -; v_gene: TRBV18; CDR3aa: CASSPGLLNTYEQYF; CDR3nt: TGTGCCAGCTCGCCCGGCCTCCTAAACACCTACGAGCAGTACTTC
j_gene: TRBJ2-5; abundance: -; d_gene: -; v_gene: TRBV28; CDR3aa: CASRTRFQETQYF; CDR3nt: TGTGCCAGCAGAACTAGGTTTCAAGAGACCCAGTACTTC
j_gene: TRBJ1-4; abundance: -; d_gene: -; v_gene: TRBV9; CDR3aa: CASSEGRRNEKLFF; CDR3nt: TGTGCCAGCAGCGAGGGACGTCGCAATGAAAAACTGTTTTTT
j_gene: TRBJ2-1; abundance: -; d_gene: TRBD2; v_gene: TRBV4-2; CDR3aa: CASSQDAGGPFEQFF; CDR3nt: TGTGCCAGCAGCCAAGATGCGGGAGGGCCGTTTGAGCAGTTCTTC
j_gene: TRBJ2-1; abundance: -; d_gene: -; v_gene: TRBV28; CDR3aa: CASSSPGAGRYNEQFF; CDR3nt: TGTGCCAGCAGTTCGCCGGGGGCGGGGCGTTACAATGAGCAGTTCTTC
j_gene: TRBJ2-3; abundance: -; d_gene: TRBD2; v_gene: TRBV18; CDR3aa: CASSPSGLAGRDTQYF; CDR3nt: TGTGCCAGCTCACCATCTGGACTAGCGGGCCGGGATACGCAGTATTTT
j_gene: TRBJ2-5; abundance: -; d_gene: -; v_gene: TRBV18; CDR3aa: CATSDRLVETQYF; CDR3nt: TGTGCCACCTCAGACCGACTAGTGGAGACCCAGTACTTC
j_gene: TRBJ2-5; abundance: -; d_gene: -; v_gene: TRBV5-1; CDR3aa: CASSLAGGQETQYF; CDR3nt: TGCGCCAGCAGCTTGGCCGGCGGTCAAGAGACCCAGTACTTC
j_gene: TRBJ2-7; abundance: -; d_gene: TRBD2; v_gene: TRBV28; CDR3aa: CASTPTGSGIGEQYF; CDR3nt: TGTGCCAGCACCCCTACGGGTAGCGGGATTGGCGAGCAGTACTTC
j_gene: TRBJ1-2; abundance: -; d_gene: TRBD1; v_gene: TRBV7-2; CDR3aa: CASSRDSGQNFGYGYTF; CDR3nt: TGTGCCAGCAGCCGGGACTCGGGACAGAACTTTGGCTATGGCTACACCTTC
j_gene: TRBJ1-5; abundance: -; d_gene: -; v_gene: TRBV6-6; CDR3aa: CASSAGMDQPQHF; CDR3nt: TGTGCCAGCAGTGCTGGGATGGATCAGCCCCAGCATTTT
j_gene: TRBJ2-7; abundance: -; d_gene: TRBD1; v_gene: TRBV6-1; CDR3aa: CASRPTGVNEQYF; CDR3nt: TGTGCCAGCAGACCAACAGGGGTGAACGAGCAGTACTTC
j_gene: TRBJ2-1; abundance: -; d_gene: -; v_gene: TRBV28; CDR3aa: CASSPLPGPYNEQFF; CDR3nt: TGTGCCAGCAGTCCACTTCCCGGGCCCTACAATGAGCAGTTCTTC
j_gene: TRBJ2-3; abundance: -; d_gene: -; v_gene: TRBV30; CDR3aa: CAWSVAGPDTQYF; CDR3nt: TGTGCCTGGAGTGTCGCCGGTCCAGATACGCAGTATTTT
j_gene: TRBJ1-2; abundance: -; d_gene: -; v_gene: TRBV7-9; CDR3aa: CASSLVRGYGYTF; CDR3nt: TGTGCCAGCAGCTTAGTTAGGGGCTATGGCTACACCTTC
j_gene: TRBJ1-4; abundance: -; d_gene: -; v_gene: TRBV7-2; CDR3aa: CASSFFSNEKLFF; CDR3nt: TGTGCCAGCAGCTTCTTCAGTAATGAAAAACTGTTTTTT
j_gene: TRBJ2-5; abundance: -; d_gene: -; v_gene: TRBV4-2; CDR3aa: CASSQEWGRGAETQYF; CDR3nt: TGTGCCAGCAGCCAAGAGTGGGGGCGCGGCGCTGAGACCCAGTACTTC
j_gene: TRBJ1-4; abundance: -; d_gene: -; v_gene: TRBV9; CDR3aa: CASSVGGTGKGKLFF; CDR3nt: TGTGCCAGCAGCGTAGGTGGAACAGGGAAAGGAAAACTGTTTTTT